A single sample gave rise to the 25 T cell receptor beta chains below, sequenced in a study of blood T cell repertoires in COVID-19. Here immunoSEQ multiplex PCR was the method, and the copy in TCRdb shows in-frame clones only, minus some. Of tens of thousands of clones in the sample, about nine tenths were seen once. The sample was peripheral blood. The receptors come from a woman between 45 and 60 years old with active or convalescent COVID-19.

A remark on this clone: Being one base from a much bigger clone, this may be a read error. Additional DNA sequences in this sample encode the identical CDR3. The chain couples TRBV3-1 (or the pseudogene TRBV3-2) to TRBJ1-1, with TRBD1 as a possible D gene (5 bases). The V gene's germline CDR1 is LGHDT and CDR2 YNNKEL (reference sequence). Trimming took 4 bases from V and 1 from J, leaving 7 bases between them. The CDR3 contains 13 residues. The CDR3 nucleotides are TGTGCCAGCAGCCCGCAGGGGAACACTGAAGCTTTCTTT. Its protein is CASSPQGNTEAFF.

The rearrangement links TRBV21-1 to TRBJ1-5. TRBV21-1 is labeled a pseudogene. The CDR3 spans 16 residues. DNA of the CDR3: TGTGCCAGCAGCGGCTTCGAGGTTTATAGCAATCAGCCCCAGCATTTT. Translation: CASSGFEVYSNQPQHF.

This clone was counted at least ten times. The J gene is TRBJ1-6, the V gene TRBV5-1; 8 positions match TRBD1. Germline V gene data show CDR1 as SGHRS and CDR2 as YFSETQ. Trimming took 4 bases from V and 10 from J; bases not matched to a gene: 13. There are 16 residues in the CDR3. The CDR3 reads CASSASGQGGGSPLHF. CDR3 in DNA: TGCGCCAGCAGCGCCTCCGGACAGGGAGGAGGATCACCCCTCCACTTT.

The chain couples TRBV12-3 or TRBV12-4 to TRBJ1-6; a possible D gene is TRBD1 (6 bases). Deletions cut 6 bases from V and 7 bases from J, with 10 bases between. The CDR3 has 13 amino acids. The CDR3 coding sequence is TGTGCCAGCAGCCGGACAGAAAATTCACCCCTCCACTTT. It specifies CASSRTENSPLHF.

The table lists this clone with a few counts. DNA for the CDR3: TGCGCCAGCAGGGACATAGAGGCCCACGCCTACGAGCAGTACTTC. As protein: CASRDIEAHAYEQYF. V and J are TRBV10-1 and TRBJ2-7; TRBD1 is a possible D gene (5 bases). V was pared by 6 bases and J by 2 bases, with 17 bases between. There are 15 residues in the CDR3. The germline CDR1 and CDR2 sequences are WNHNN and SYGVQD (reference sequence).

The V gene is TRBV9, the J gene TRBJ2-7; TRBD1 might be the D (6 bases). Trimming stripped 7 bases from V and 4 bases from J, with 12 bases between. CDR3 size: 12 residues. CDR1 is SGDLS, CDR2 YYNGEE, per germline. The CDR3: CASAPDSYEQYF. The DNA for the CDR3 is TGTGCCAGCGCCCCGGACAGTTACGAGCAGTACTTC. Based on the CDR3 plus reference TRBV9 and TRBJ2-7, the full variable domain is DSGVTQTPKHLITATGQRVTLRCSPRSGDLSVYWYQQSLDQGLQFLIQYYNGEERAKGNILERFSAQQFPDLHSELNLSSLELGDSALYFCASAPDSYEQYFGPGTRLTVT.

J is TRBJ2-1 and V is TRBV7-9; TRBD2 might be the D (5 bases). CDR1 SEHNR and CDR2 FQNEAQ come from the germline V gene (reference sequence). The CDR3 is 13 amino acids. The V end was cut by 6 bases, the J end by 10 bases, with 16 bases between. CDR3 loop: CASSVLAGGEQFF. The DNA of the CDR3 is TGTGCCAGCAGTGTCCTAGCAGGAGGCGAGCAGTTCTTC.

This clone was detected only once. The J gene is TRBJ2-7, the V gene TRBV6-5; 10 bases fit TRBD2. The CDR3 sequence is 16 residues long. Germline lookup yields CDR1 MNHEY and CDR2 SVGAGI. Trimming removed 2 bases from V and 0 bases from J; junction bases left unmatched: 4. For the CDR3, the DNA is TGTGCCAGCAGTTACAGGTGGACTAGCGGCTCCTACGAGCAGTACTTC. It specifies CASSYRWTSGSYEQYF.

The chain couples TRBV11-3 to TRBJ2-7, with 8 bases that match TRBD2. The CDR3 has 15 amino acids. Germline values: CDR1 SGHNT, CDR2 YENEEA. Trimming cost V 5 bases and J 1 base; bases outside gene matches: 7. The CDR3 coding sequence is TGTGCCAGCAGCCTCGGGGGGGCCCAATCCTACGAGCAGTACTTC. This translates into CASSLGGAQSYEQYF.

This chain links TRBV2 with TRBJ1-1, with TRBD1 identical over 7 bases. J was trimmed by 4 bases and V by 4 bases; bases with no gene match: 9. The CDR3 loop spans 15 amino acids. Germline V gene sequence: CDR1 SNHLY, CDR2 FYNNEI. The DNA of the CDR3 is TGTGCCAGCAGTGTCGGGTTAGGGGGCGGCACTGAAGCTTTCTTT. Translating gives CASSVGLGGGTEAFF.

This clone appeared a single time. The genes are TRBV10-3 and TRBJ1-6; maybe TRBD1 (5 bases). The CDR3 has 14 residues. Germline CDR1 ENHRY, CDR2 SYGVKD. The V gene lost 3 bases and the J gene lost 7 bases, with 10 bases spanning the gap. Here the CDR3 reads CAISELGANSPLHF. The CDR3 DNA follows: TGTGCCATCAGTGAATTAGGGGCGAATTCACCCCTCCACTTT.

The CDR3 nucleotides are TGTGCCTGGACCCTCTCGGGACAGCCGAATCAGCCCCAGCATTTT. Its protein is CAWTLSGQPNQPQHF. The chain carries TRBV30 and TRBJ1-5; 7 nucleotides match TRBD1. Germline values: CDR1 GTSNPN, CDR2 SVGIG (reference sequence). CDR3 size: 15 residues. Unmatched junction bases numbered 10, after V lost 4 bases and J lost 4 bases.

In its sample, this clone was seen a few times. J is TRBJ1-5 and V is TRBV2; 10 nucleotides line up with TRBD1. With V trimmed by 7 bases and J by 6 bases, 12 bases remained unmatched. Per the germline V gene, CDR1 is SNHLY and CDR2 is FYNNEI. This CDR3 region has 16 residues. The CDR3 is CASTTLDRGSRQPQHF. The CDR3 nucleotides are TGTGCCAGCACTACCCTGGACAGGGGGTCTCGTCAGCCCCAGCATTTT. The entire variable domain, with the rest obtained from reference TRBV2 and TRBJ1-5, is as follows: EPEVTQTPSHQVTQMGQEVILRCVPISNHLYFYWYRQILGQKVEFLVSFYNNEISEKSEIFDDQFSVERPDGSNFTLKIRSTKLEDSAMYFCASTTLDRGSRQPQHFGDGTRLSIL.

The J gene is TRBJ2-7, the V gene TRBV5-6, with D hard to call. V dropped 0 bases and J dropped 2 bases, with 6 bases sitting between them. Germline CDR1 SGHDT, CDR2 YYEEEE. CDR3 length: 13 residues. CDR3 amino acids: CASSLDIPYEQYF. CDR3 in DNA: TGTGCCAGCAGCTTGGATATTCCCTACGAGCAGTACTTC.

This clone was picked up a small number of times. The V gene is TRBV2, the J gene TRBJ1-1, with D tentatively TRBD1 (6 bases). The germline V gene has CDR1 SNHLY and CDR2 FYNNEI. The V and J ends lost 6 bases and 2 bases respectively, with 13 bases between them. The CDR3 is 14 amino acids. CDR3 DNA sequence: TGTGCCAGCAGAAGCAGGGGATCAAACACTGAAGCTTTCTTT. This encodes CASRSRGSNTEAFF.

The rearrangement links TRBV4-3 to TRBJ1-6, with TRBD1 matching 8 bases. Germline trimming cut 1 base from V and 10 bases from J; bases unmatched to any gene: 12. Per the germline V gene, CDR1 is LGHNA and CDR2 is YSLEER. The CDR3 covers 17 residues. DNA for the CDR3: TGCGCCAGCAGCCAAGTCCCACAGGGGGAGTTGGGATCACCCCTCCACTTT. Translated: CASSQVPQGELGSPLHF.

The V gene is TRBV3-1 (or the pseudogene TRBV3-2), the J gene TRBJ2-7; D not resolved. The length of the CDR3 is 13 residues. V dropped 1 base and J dropped 3 bases, with 7 bases sitting between them. CDR1 is LGHDT and CDR2 is YNNKEL in the germline V gene (reference sequence). CDR3 amino acids: CASSQGLIYEQYF. The CDR3 region has the DNA TGTGCCAGCAGCCAAGGACTGATCTACGAGCAGTACTTC.

This rearrangement joins TRBV7-9 to TRBJ1-6, with 7 bases fitting TRBD1. With 2 bases clipped from V and 8 bases from J, the junction kept 12 bases outside the gene matches. From germline, CDR1 is SEHNR and CDR2 FQNEAQ (reference sequence). The CDR3 contains 17 residues. CDR3 residues: CASSLSLSDRAYSPLHF. CDR3 DNA sequence: TGTGCCAGCAGCTTAAGCCTCTCCGACAGGGCTTATTCACCCCTCCACTTT.

The rearrangement joins TRBV7-3 to TRBJ1-6; D ambiguous. Trimming took 4 bases from V and 2 from J, leaving 15 bases between them. Germline loops: CDR1 SGHTA, CDR2 FQGTGA. The CDR3 contains 17 residues. The CDR3, as DNA: TGTGCCAGCAGCTACGAAACTAGTACGCCCTATAATTCACCCCTCCACTTT. It is translated as CASSYETSTPYNSPLHF.

This clone was seen a handful of times. This chain connects TRBV11-2 to TRBJ1-1; D possibly corresponds to TRBD1 (5 bases). Trimming left V 0 bases short and J 2 bases short, with 13 bases between. The length of the CDR3 is 16 residues. From germline, CDR1 is SGHAT and CDR2 FQNNGV. In DNA, the CDR3 is TGTGCCAGCAGCTTAGAGACAGCCATATACAACACTGAAGCTTTCTTT. Amino acid sequence: CASSLETAIYNTEAFF.

The rearrangement joins TRBV7-6 to TRBJ2-1; TRBD2 matches at 11 bases. Germline CDR1 is SGHVS and CDR2 is FNYEAQ. V lost 5 bases to trimming and J lost 4 bases; unmatched junction nucleotides: 7. The CDR3 runs 16 residues. The DNA for the CDR3 is TGTGCCAGCAGCCCCCCTAGCGGGGGGCCTTACAATGAGCAGTTCTTC. Translated: CASSPPSGGPYNEQFF.

The chain couples TRBV6-5 to TRBJ1-1; D is uncertain. Trimming removed 6 bases from V and 0 bases from J, with 11 bases in between. Germline V gives CDR1 MNHEY, CDR2 SVGAGI. The CDR3 extends over 14 amino acids. The chain's CDR3 is CASRQHGVNTEAFF. Here the CDR3 DNA reads TGTGCCAGCAGACAACACGGAGTGAACACTGAAGCTTTCTTT.

The chain uses TRBV4-2 and TRBJ1-5; 7 nucleotides agree with TRBD1. Per the germline V gene, CDR1 is LGHNA and CDR2 is YNFKEQ. The CDR3 totals 16 residues. With 0 bases clipped from V and 3 bases from J, the junction kept 5 bases outside the gene matches. In DNA form, the CDR3 reads TGTGCCAGCAGCCAAGAGACAGGGAGGAACAATCAGCCCCAGCATTTT. It is translated as CASSQETGRNNQPQHF.

The gene calls are TRBV5-1 and TRBJ1-5; D call uncertain. V was pared by 4 bases and J by 7 bases, with 15 bases between. The germline gives CDR1 SGHRS, CDR2 YFSETQ. The CDR3 contains 14 residues. The CDR3 loop is CASSPDGGNQPQHF. The CDR3 DNA reads TGCGCCAGCAGCCCCGACGGAGGAAACCAGCCCCAGCATTTT.

V is TRBV6-4 and J is TRBJ1-2; D is perhaps TRBD1 (5 bases). V dropped 5 bases and J dropped 0 bases, with 10 bases sitting between them. Germline V gene data show CDR1 as MRHNA and CDR2 as SNTAGT. This CDR3 contains 14 residues. CDR3 bases: TGTGCCAGCAGTCCCACGGGGGCTAACTATGGCTACACCTTC. Protein product: CASSPTGANYGYTF.